This T cell receptor (beta chain) comes out of a study of tumor-infiltrating lymphocytes in primary liver carcinoma. Study-wide points: Tumors significantly exceeded blood in top-250-clone fraction (p = 0.039). Overlap in tumor-adjacent and tumor-blood pairs fell below that of tumor region pairs. Only about 7-24% of top clones were detected in each of the five tumor regions.

Co-extracted RNA and DNA came from about 19-30 mg of unsorted bulk tissue. For each tumor, five separate regions were sampled. In the case of this clonotype: Its antigen is currently unknown. A junction boundary mismatches the germline segment, possibly from a read error.

This CDR3 has 14 amino acids. Per the germline V gene, CDR1 is MNHEY and CDR2 is SVGEGT. TCR beta cDNA came from about 500 ng total RNA, primed with a constant-region primer. Slightly modified ARM-PCR with three nested multiplex PCR rounds yielded TCR beta libraries. The study ran its first two PCR rounds for around 9 cycles each, using TRBV1-TRBV30 forward primers and a C-beta reverse primer. Using its own MiXCR run on the multiplex PCR reads, TCRdb lists one record per CDR3 protein. The table records 50,000 to 70,000 distinct CDR3 sequences, 60% to 85% of them present only once. The TCR was taken from a man aged 40-55 years with primary liver carcinoma and hepatitis B virus infection. The sequenced sample consisted of liver tumor tissue from sampling region 2. Subset specified: tumor region T2, inferior pole. The chain couples TRBV6-2 or TRBV6-3 to TRBJ2-7; D is unclear. This CDR3 reads CASSYGSPRYERYF. Written as DNA, the CDR3 is TGTGCCAGCAGTTACGGGTCTCCCCGATACGAGCGGTACTTC.